One T cell receptor (beta chain) is described in this entry. The sample comes from a study of blood T cell repertoires in COVID-19. Study-level background: There were acute and convalescent COVID-19 samples, and they came from the United States, Italy and Spain.

Authors' analysis steps: Reference gene primers were amplified, and this amplification served to estimate nucleated cell counts. This table comes from immunoSEQ multiplex PCR, and its TCRdb copy is limited to in-frame clones, with some not included. Clone size and V and J calls were adopted from that table, with D and trimming inferred from the DNA. The data show 30,000 to 40,000 clones, with more than 90% seen just once and around 5.1% held by the top ten. V lost 1 base and J lost 6; bases outside the gene matches: 9. The CDR3 extends over 16 amino acids. Per the germline V gene, CDR1 is MNHNS and CDR2 is SASEGT.

Sequencing was performed on peripheral blood. The chain recombines TRBV6-1 with TRBJ2-7; 10 nucleotides agree with TRBD1. The sequence derives from a woman at least 80 years old with acute or convalescent COVID-19. The CDR3 DNA is TGTGCCAGCAGTGAAGAGGCGGGACAGGGGATGGTCGAGCAGTACTTC. It codes for CASSEEAGQGMVEQYF.